This TCR beta chain came from a study of blood T cell repertoires in COVID-19. Looking at the study overall: Spain, Italy and the United States supplied samples that represented acute and convalescent COVID-19. Sources were T cells, B-cell-depleted T cells, or PBMCs; the material itself was cDNA or gDNA.

In the authors' workflow: Amplifying reference gene primers gave estimates of nucleated cell counts. Method: immunoSEQ multiplex PCR; TCRdb's copy keeps in-frame clones and lacks some. V, J and clone size were drawn from that table, and D and trimming were deduced from the DNA. The sample lists under 75,000 clones, under 85% occurring once. The sequencing input was peripheral blood. The receptor was isolated from a woman aged 70-85 years with acute or convalescent COVID-19.

The CDR3 DNA is TGTGCCTGGAGTGTAAAGGGGAACTCCTACAATGAGCAGTTCTTC. This translates into CAWSVKGNSYNEQFF. The chain uses TRBV30 and TRBJ2-1; TRBD1 might be the D (5 bases). Germline CDR1 and CDR2: GTSNPN and SVGIG (reference sequence). The CDR3 is 15 amino acids. V was pared by 0 bases and J by 0 bases, with 9 bases between.